This T cell receptor beta chain was identified in a study of blood T cell repertoires in COVID-19. In Seattle, patients joined the study during active infection and were tracked longitudinally. Assay: immunoSEQ multiplex PCR; the TCRdb copy retains only in-frame clones and omits some. The sample includes roughly 320,000 clones, 70% to 90% of them seen just once. The CDR3 totals 13 residues. Trimming took 5 bases from V and 1 from J; bases not matched to a gene: 0. The germline CDR1 and CDR2 sequences are LNHNV and YYDKDF (reference sequence). This clone was detected once. The sequenced sample consisted of peripheral blood. This TCR came from a woman aged 50 to 60 with COVID-19, enrolled during active disease. The V gene is TRBV15, the J gene TRBJ2-7; 9 bases are a match to TRBD1. The CDR3 DNA reads TGTGCCACCAGCGGACAGGGGTCCTACGAGCAGTACTTC. It translates to CATSGQGSYEQYF.